Below are 19 T cell receptor beta chains sequenced from a single sample in a study of blood T cell repertoires in COVID-19. The table came from immunoSEQ multiplex PCR; TCRdb's copy has only in-frame clones and leaves some out. The sample includes approximately 290,000 clones, roughly 86% of them seen just once. Sequenced sample: peripheral blood. These receptors were collected from a woman aged 30 to 39 with COVID-19, enrolled during active disease.

The chain joins TRBV29-1 to TRBJ1-1; D not resolved. V was pared by 2 bases and J by 1 base, with 11 bases between. Germline CDR1 SQVTM, CDR2 ANQGSEA. This CDR3 comprises 14 residues. The CDR3 loop reads CSVEPKAGNTEAFF. As DNA, the CDR3 is TGCAGCGTTGAACCAAAGGCAGGGAACACTGAAGCTTTCTTT.

The V and J genes are TRBV6-5 and TRBJ2-7; possibly TRBD1 for D (6 bases). Germline V gene data show CDR1 as MNHEY and CDR2 as SVGAGI. The CDR3 loop spans 13 amino acids. The V end lost 8 bases, the J end lost 0 bases, and 11 bases lay between the germline ends. The CDR3 DNA follows: TGTGCCAGCTGTATGACAGGCTCCTACGAGCAGTACTTC. This codes for CASCMTGSYEQYF.

This clone was counted once. In nucleotides, the CDR3 is TGTGCCAGCAGCTCCTGGGGACAGCGGGGGACTGAAGCTTTCTTT. Protein sequence: CASSSWGQRGTEAFF. This chain links TRBV5-6 with TRBJ1-1; TRBD1 matches 7 bases. Germline loops: CDR1 SGHDT, CDR2 YYEEEE. The CDR3 runs to 15 residues. V dropped 3 bases and J dropped 5; count of bases not matched to a gene: 10.

V gene TRBV2 combines with J gene TRBJ2-3, with a tentative D call TRBD1 (6 bases). The length of the CDR3 is 15 residues. The V end lost 10 bases, the J end lost 0 bases, and 17 bases lay between the germline ends. Germline-derived CDR1 and CDR2 are SNHLY and FYNNEI. The CDR3 DNA reads as TGTGCCACCCACCCACAGGGTACTAGCACAGATACGCAGTATTTT. As protein: CATHPQGTSTDTQYF.

The chain joins TRBV7-2 to TRBJ2-1; 9 bases fit TRBD2. Germline trimming cut 0 bases from V and 8 bases from J; bases unmatched to any gene: 14. The CDR3 is made up of 18 amino acids. CDR1 is SGHTA and CDR2 is FQGNSA in the germline V gene. CDR3 nucleotides: TGTGCCAGCAGCTTAGCGCTGGCGGTAGCGGGGGTCGGCGATGAGCAGTTCTTC. This codes for CASSLALAVAGVGDEQFF. Full variable domain (remainder filled in from reference TRBV7-2 and TRBJ2-1): GAGVSQSPSNKVTEKGKDVELRCDPISGHTALYWYRQSLGQGLEFLIYFQGNSAPDKSGLPSDRFSAERTGGSVSTLTIQRTQQEDSAVYLCASSLALAVAGVGDEQFFGPGTRLTVL.

The V gene is TRBV5-6, the J gene TRBJ1-2, with TRBD1 as a possible D gene (5 bases). CDR1 is SGHDT and CDR2 is YYEEEE in the germline V gene. V shed 4 bases and J shed 0 bases, with 10 bases lying between them. The CDR3 covers 14 residues. Here the CDR3 DNA reads TGTGCCAGCAGCCCGACAGCAACTAACTATGGCTACACCTTC. Protein product: CASSPTATNYGYTF.

This clone was found once. The chain recombines TRBV9 with TRBJ2-2; tentatively, D is TRBD2 (6 bases). This CDR3 is 17 amino acids long. The germline V gene has CDR1 SGDLS and CDR2 YYNGEE. Trimming shortened V by 4 bases and J by 7 bases, and 23 bases separated the two germline ends. The CDR3 loop reads CASSTPLGLASVGELFF. CDR3 coding DNA: TGTGCCAGCAGCACCCCCTTGGGGCTAGCGTCGGTCGGGGAGCTGTTTTTT.

The V call is TRBV5-1, the J call TRBJ2-7; TRBD1 aligns across 11 bases. The CDR3 has 15 amino acids. V was pared by 2 bases and J by 4 bases, with 5 bases of the junction left unmatched. Germline loops: CDR1 SGHRS, CDR2 YFSETQ. Here the CDR3 DNA reads TGCGCCAGCAGCTTAGGACAGGGGGCACGGTACGAGCAGTACTTC. It yields the protein CASSLGQGARYEQYF.

The chain carries TRBV18 and TRBJ2-2; D gene ambiguous. CDR3 size: 14 residues. With 3 bases removed from V and 7 bases from J, the gap between germline ends came to 12 bases. From germline, CDR1 is KGHSH and CDR2 LQKENI. CDR3 in amino acids: CASSPLEVLGELFF. CDR3 coding DNA: TGTGCCAGCTCACCCCTAGAGGTTCTCGGGGAGCTGTTTTTT.

The chain uses TRBV19 and TRBJ2-3; D gene uncertain. V was cut by 4 bases and J by 7 bases, with 18 bases left in between. The CDR3 totals 15 residues. The germline gives CDR1 LNHDA, CDR2 SQIVND (reference sequence). This CDR3 reads CASSKPTTPSNTQYF. CDR3 DNA sequence: TGTGCCAGTAGTAAACCTACGACTCCCTCGAATACGCAGTATTTT.

The chain links TRBV20-1 to TRBJ1-1; TRBD1 aligns across 7 bases. The J segment lost 7 bases and the V segment lost 3 bases, leaving 5 bases of the junction unmatched. CDR1 is DFQATT, CDR2 SNEGSKA, per germline (reference sequence). CDR3 length: 12 amino acids. CDR3 bases: TGCAGTGCTAGTCTGGGACAGAGTGAAGCTTTCTTT. Protein product: CSASLGQSEAFF.

The chain is built from TRBV7-9 and TRBJ1-2, with 7 bases matching TRBD1. The CDR3 extends over 13 amino acids. Germline CDR1 is SEHNR and CDR2 is FQNEAQ (reference sequence). The junction had 9 bases not matched to a gene; V was cut back by 6 bases and J by 8 bases. CDR3 sequence: CASSLDRVKGYTF. The CDR3 bases are TGTGCCAGCAGTCTCGACAGGGTGAAAGGCTACACCTTC.

The J gene is TRBJ1-4, the V gene TRBV14; D may be TRBD1 (6 bases). Trimming shortened V by 2 bases and J by 5 bases, and 12 bases separated the two germline ends. This CDR3 has 15 amino acids. Germline V gives CDR1 SGHDN, CDR2 FVKESK. CDR3 in amino acids: CASSQKGQRNEKLFF. The CDR3 nucleotides are TGTGCCAGCAGCCAAAAAGGACAGCGGAATGAAAAACTGTTTTTT.

The genes are TRBV6-5 and TRBJ2-7; 8 bases are a match to TRBD1. The CDR3 has 15 residues. Trimming at V came to 3 bases and at J to 3 bases, leaving 7 bases not matched to a gene. Looked up from germline, CDR1 is MNHEY and CDR2 is SVGAGI. CDR3 DNA sequence: TGTGCCAGCAGTTATACCCCAGGGGGCGTCTACGAGCAGTACTTC. Encoded protein: CASSYTPGGVYEQYF.

Concerning this clone: A junction end diverges from the germline sequence, so it may reflect a read error. J is TRBJ2-3 and V is TRBV18; 12 bases are a match to TRBD2. In germline, CDR1 is KGHSH, CDR2 LQKENI. The CDR3 is made up of 18 amino acids. CDR3 coding DNA: TGTGCCAGCTCCCTTGATCTCATGACTAGCGGGGGCACGGATACGCAGTATTTT. Translating it yields CASSLDLMTSGGTDTQYF.

This rearrangement joins TRBV5-1 to TRBJ2-1; 8 bases map to TRBD1. The germline V gene encodes CDR1 SGHRS and CDR2 YFSETQ. The CDR3 has 12 residues. The trim removed 4 bases at V and 15 bases at J, leaving 9 bases unmatched. CDR3 protein: CASSADRGKGFF. Written as DNA, the CDR3 is TGCGCCAGCAGCGCAGACAGGGGTAAGGGGTTCTTC. The variable domain in full, with the rest retrieved from reference TRBV5-1 and TRBJ2-1, is KAGVTQTPRYLIKTRGQQVTLSCSPISGHRSVSWYQQTPGQGLQFLFEYFSETQRNKGNFPGRFSGRQFSNSRSEMNVSTLELGDSALYLCASSADRGKGFFGPGTRLTVL.

The rearrangement joins TRBV5-1 to TRBJ2-3, with 10 bases fitting TRBD2. V was clipped by 3 bases and J by 2 bases; unmatched bases: 3. The CDR3 is 15 residues long. Germline-derived CDR1 and CDR2 are SGHRS and YFSETQ. CDR3 coding DNA: TGCGCCAGCAGCTCCCTAGCGGGGGACACAGATACGCAGTATTTT. Protein product: CASSSLAGDTDTQYF.

This clone was seen only a few times. The chain employs TRBV5-1 and TRBJ1-2, with a weak D call TRBD1 (6 bases). Trimming removed 2 bases from V and 8 bases from J, with 13 bases in between. Germline CDR1 and CDR2: SGHRS and YFSETQ. This CDR3 is built from 13 residues. DNA of the CDR3: TGCGCCAGCAGCTTACGACAGGACTGGGGCTACACCTTC. This sequence encodes CASSLRQDWGYTF. Looking up the rest from reference TRBV5-1 and TRBJ1-2 gives the full variable domain: KAGVTQTPRYLIKTRGQQVTLSCSPISGHRSVSWYQQTPGQGLQFLFEYFSETQRNKGNFPGRFSGRQFSNSRSEMNVSTLELGDSALYLCASSLRQDWGYTFGSGTRLTVV.

The chain carries TRBV18 and TRBJ2-3; 13 bases are shared with TRBD2. Germline CDR1 reads KGHSH; CDR2 reads LQKENI. The CDR3 length is 19 residues. The junction had 7 bases not matched to a gene; V was cut back by 0 bases and J by 1 base. In nucleotides, the CDR3 is TGTGCCAGCTCACCACCGGCACTAGCGGGGGGGCCCCGCACAGATACGCAGTATTTT. This sequence encodes CASSPPALAGGPRTDTQYF.